These 21 T cell receptor beta chains were sequenced from one sample in a study of cytomegalovirus exposure and HLA in healthy donors. Assay used: immunoSEQ multiplex PCR; TCRdb lists only in-frame clones, some missing. The table lists about 130,000 clones, just under 85% of them singletons. Sequenced material: PBMCs. The receptors here all came from a man aged 25-45 years in good health and CMV-seropositive.

The genes are TRBV29-1 and TRBJ2-7; D not certain. Germline CDR1 and CDR2: SQVTM and ANQGSEA. There are 13 residues in the CDR3. Trimming removed 3 bases from V and 1 base from J, with 10 bases in between. DNA of the CDR3: TGCAGCGTTGAGCACGAGCAATCCTACGAGCAGTACTTC. This codes for CSVEHEQSYEQYF.

This chain joins TRBV28 and TRBJ2-1, with D tentatively TRBD2 (5 bases). CDR1 MDHEN and CDR2 SYDVKM come from the germline V gene. The CDR3 totals 13 residues. With 7 bases removed from V and 12 bases from J, the gap between germline ends came to 19 bases. The CDR3 DNA is TGTGCCAGCACTCCCCGGGTAAGGGCGGGGCAGTTCTTC. Residues: CASTPRVRAGQFF.

The genes are TRBV7-2 and TRBJ1-2, with D possibly matching TRBD1 (5 bases). The CDR3 is 13 residues long. The V end lost 3 bases, the J end lost 2 bases, and 7 bases lay between the germline ends. Germline loops: CDR1 SGHTA, CDR2 FQGNSA. In nucleotides, the CDR3 is TGTGCCAGCAGCTTGGACACGAACTATGGCTACACCTTC. Protein product: CASSLDTNYGYTF.

This rearrangement joins TRBV19 to TRBJ2-2, with D maybe TRBD1 (5 bases). V lost 5 bases to trimming and J lost 1 base, with 8 bases between them. The CDR3 loop spans 14 amino acids. Germline assignment: CDR1 LNHDA and CDR2 SQIVND (reference sequence). CDR3 in DNA: TGTGCCAGTAGTGTCAGGGAGAACACCGGGGAGCTGTTTTTT. Residues: CASSVRENTGELFF.

This chain joins TRBV30 and TRBJ1-1; 7 positions agree with TRBD1. Germline assignment: CDR1 GTSNPN and CDR2 SVGIG (reference sequence). The J segment lost 5 bases and the V segment lost 5 bases, leaving 11 bases of the junction unmatched. The CDR3 extends over 14 amino acids. CDR3 sequence (DNA): TGTGCCTGGCCCCATGAGGGGGCTGAAACTGAAGCTTTCTTT. It codes for CAWPHEGAETEAFF.

The rearrangement uses TRBV11-1 and TRBJ2-1; 8 bases are shared with TRBD2. Germline loops: CDR1 SGHAT, CDR2 FQDESV (reference sequence). This CDR3 spans 15 amino acids. The trim removed 5 bases at V and 1 base at J, leaving 4 bases unmatched. The CDR3 DNA sequence: TGTGCCAGCAGCGGAGCGGGGGCGTCCTACAATGAGCAGTTCTTC. It yields the protein CASSGAGASYNEQFF.

The chain combines TRBV6-5 with TRBJ1-2; D gene uncertain. Trimming pared 0 bases from V and 10 bases from J, leaving 18 bases between. There are 15 residues in the CDR3. The V gene's germline CDR1 is MNHEY and CDR2 SVGAGI. CDR3 bases: TGTGCCAGCAGTTACTCTACGCAGCGCCGGGAGGTCTACACCTTC. The encoded protein is CASSYSTQRREVYTF.

Written as DNA, the CDR3 is TGCGCCAGCAGTCGGGGGGTCGGACGGAGTACGCAGTATTTT. Translated: CASSRGVGRSTQYF. The V call is TRBV4-1, the J call TRBJ2-3, with 7 bases that match TRBD2. Unmatched junction bases numbered 11, after V lost 6 bases and J lost 8 bases. There are 14 residues in the CDR3. Per the germline V gene, CDR1 is MGHRA and CDR2 is YSYEKL.

The V gene is TRBV5-1, the J gene TRBJ2-7, with D perhaps TRBD1 (6 bases). Trimming removed 5 bases from V and 2 bases from J, with 8 bases in between. The CDR3 has 12 residues. The germline V gene encodes CDR1 SGHRS and CDR2 YFSETQ. CDR3 in amino acids: CASSTGPYEQYF. The CDR3 region has the DNA TGCGCCAGCAGTACAGGGCCCTACGAGCAGTACTTC.

The rearrangement uses TRBV19 and TRBJ1-5; 8 bases are a match to TRBD1. V was clipped by 6 bases and J by 4 bases; unmatched bases: 5. Germline values: CDR1 LNHDA, CDR2 SQIVND (reference sequence). The CDR3 sequence is 14 residues long. CDR3 sequence: CASRHRTGNQPQHF. The CDR3 coding sequence is TGTGCCAGTAGGCACCGGACAGGGAATCAGCCCCAGCATTTT.

This chain joins TRBV2 and TRBJ1-2, with D uncertain. Germline CDR1 SNHLY, CDR2 FYNNEI. With 7 bases removed from V and 3 bases from J, the gap between germline ends came to 6 bases. The CDR3 contains 11 residues. This CDR3 is CASKRDYGYTF. The CDR3 DNA reads as TGTGCCAGCAAGAGGGACTATGGCTACACCTTC.

CDR3: CATSRGSQGVEAFF. For the CDR3, the DNA is TGTGCCACCAGCAGAGGGTCCCAGGGCGTTGAAGCTTTCTTT. The gene calls are TRBV15 and TRBJ1-1, with a possible D match to TRBD1 (5 bases). Trimming shortened V by 1 base and J by 7 bases, and 13 bases separated the two germline ends. The CDR3 length is 14 residues. CDR1 is LNHNV and CDR2 is YYDKDF in the germline V gene (reference sequence).

The chain uses TRBV4-3 and TRBJ2-5, with D possibly being TRBD1 (6 bases). CDR3 length: 15 residues. The germline gives CDR1 LGHNA, CDR2 YSLEER. The V and J ends lost 0 bases and 5 bases respectively, with 13 bases between them. In DNA form, the CDR3 reads TGCGCCAGCAGCCAAGACGGAAGGACAGATGAGACCCAGTACTTC. Protein product: CASSQDGRTDETQYF.

The chain has TRBV6-6 and TRBJ1-3; tentative D call: TRBD1 (6 bases). Germline-derived CDR1 and CDR2 are MNHNY and SVGAGI (reference sequence). Trimming shortened V by 5 bases and J by 3 bases, and 14 bases separated the two germline ends. The CDR3 runs 15 residues. CDR3 in DNA: TGTGCCAGCAGTCCACAGGGATCAGGTGGAAACACCATATATTTT. This encodes CASSPQGSGGNTIYF.

V and J are TRBV5-1 and TRBJ2-3, with TRBD1 as a possible D gene (5 bases). Germline V lookup: CDR1 SGHRS, CDR2 YFSETQ. The CDR3 has 16 residues. Trimming removed 2 bases at V and 2 bases at J, with 15 bases between. DNA for the CDR3: TGCGCCAGCAGCTTCAACGTGGCAGGGATCACAGATACGCAGTATTTT. This gives the protein CASSFNVAGITDTQYF.

This clone came up a few times. The chain recombines TRBV30 with TRBJ1-1; a weak D match, TRBD1 (6 bases). The CDR3 has 11 residues. V was trimmed by 8 bases and J by 5 bases, leaving 12 bases between them. Looked up from germline, CDR1 is GTSNPN and CDR2 is SVGIG (reference sequence). The CDR3, as DNA: TGTGCCGCCAACAGGGATACTGAAGCTTTCTTT. Its protein is CAANRDTEAFF.

This clone was detected only a few times. In nucleotides, the CDR3 is TGTGCCAGCAGTTTAGGTGGGGGGGCCGGTGAGACCCAGTACTTC. Amino acids: CASSLGGGAGETQYF. The chain uses TRBV27 and TRBJ2-5, with D perhaps matching TRBD2 (7 bases). CDR1 is MNHEY and CDR2 is SMNVEV in the germline V gene (reference sequence). Trimming removed 2 bases at V and 5 bases at J, with 15 bases between. The CDR3 is 15 residues long.

V is TRBV5-4 and J is TRBJ1-3, with D possibly matching TRBD1 (6 bases). Germline V gene sequence: CDR1 SGHNT, CDR2 YYREEE (reference sequence). V was pared by 4 bases and J by 2 bases, with 13 bases between. The CDR3 spans 15 residues. As DNA, the CDR3 is TGTGCCAGCAGCCACACAGGGTTCGCTGGAAACACCATATATTTT. Protein: CASSHTGFAGNTIYF.

V and J are TRBV28 and TRBJ2-1; D ambiguous. The CDR3 has 14 residues. Germline CDR1 MDHEN, CDR2 SYDVKM. Trimming removed 2 bases at V and 6 bases at J, with 11 bases between. The CDR3 is CASSLRYSFNEQFF. The DNA for the CDR3 is TGTGCCAGCAGTTTAAGATACAGCTTCAATGAGCAGTTCTTC. Full variable domain (rest looked up from reference TRBV28 and TRBJ2-1): DVKVTQSSRYLVKRTGEKVFLECVQDMDHENMFWYRQDPGLGLRLIYFSYDVKMKEKGDIPEGYSVSREKKERFSLILESASTNQTSMYLCASSLRYSFNEQFFGPGTRLTVL.

About this clone: The sample has other DNA sequences that encode this CDR3 too. The CDR3 loop reads CASSLTSGALRAYF. The CDR3 bases are TGTGCCAGCAGCTTGACTAGCGGGGCCCTTCGGGCGTACTTC. The gene calls are TRBV5-6 and TRBJ2-7, with 10 bases aligning to TRBD2. This CDR3 comprises 14 residues. V was pared by 1 base and J by 12 bases, with 10 bases of the junction left unmatched. Germline-derived CDR1 and CDR2 are SGHDT and YYEEEE.

This sequence joins TRBV5-1 and TRBJ2-5; 10 bases map to TRBD2. The CDR3 runs 15 residues. The germline V gene encodes CDR1 SGHRS and CDR2 YFSETQ. V gave up 2 bases and J gave up 2 bases; unmatched junction bases: 3. The CDR3 sequence is CASSFPSGGQETQYF. The CDR3 DNA is TGCGCCAGCAGCTTCCCTAGCGGGGGTCAAGAGACCCAGTACTTC.